The clone carrying this T cell receptor (beta chain) was seen only once. Deletions cut 3 bases from V and 5 bases from J, with 16 bases between. Germline-derived CDR1 and CDR2 are ENHRY and SYGVKD. The CDR3 extends over 15 amino acids. The data belong to a study of blood T cell repertoires in COVID-19. About the study: Specimens from acute and convalescent COVID-19 originated in the United States, Italy and Spain.

The table came from immunoSEQ multiplex PCR; TCRdb's copy has only in-frame clones and leaves some out. This sample has 100,000 to 150,000 clones, with approximately 74% found just once. The clonotype originates from an older man with COVID-19, enrolled during active disease. The sequenced material came from peripheral blood. The V gene is TRBV10-3, the J gene TRBJ1-2; maybe TRBD1 (5 bases). This CDR3 reads CAISDRGGTDYGYTF. CDR3 nucleotides: TGTGCCATCAGTGATCGCGGGGGTACGGATTATGGCTACACCTTC.